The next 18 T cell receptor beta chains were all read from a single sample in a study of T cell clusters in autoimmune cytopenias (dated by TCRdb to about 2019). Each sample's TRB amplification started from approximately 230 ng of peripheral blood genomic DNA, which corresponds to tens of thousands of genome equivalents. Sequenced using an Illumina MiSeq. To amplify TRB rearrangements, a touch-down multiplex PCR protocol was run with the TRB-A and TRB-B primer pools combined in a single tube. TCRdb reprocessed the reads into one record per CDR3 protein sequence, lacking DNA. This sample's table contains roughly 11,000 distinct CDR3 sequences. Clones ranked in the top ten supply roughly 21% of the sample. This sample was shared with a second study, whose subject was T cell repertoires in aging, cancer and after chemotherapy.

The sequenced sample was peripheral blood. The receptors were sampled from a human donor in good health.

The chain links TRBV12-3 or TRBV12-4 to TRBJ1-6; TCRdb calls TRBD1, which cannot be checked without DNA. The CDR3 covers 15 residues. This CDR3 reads CASSLKGFGASPLHF.

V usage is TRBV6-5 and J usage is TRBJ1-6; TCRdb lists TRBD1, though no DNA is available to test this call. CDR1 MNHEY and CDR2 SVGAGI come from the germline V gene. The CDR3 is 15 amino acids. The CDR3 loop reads CASSSDPRGNSPLHF.

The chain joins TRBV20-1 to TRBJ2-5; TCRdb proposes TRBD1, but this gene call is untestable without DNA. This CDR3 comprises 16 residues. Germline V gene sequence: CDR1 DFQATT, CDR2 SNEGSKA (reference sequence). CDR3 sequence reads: CSARDPSGGQGETQYF.

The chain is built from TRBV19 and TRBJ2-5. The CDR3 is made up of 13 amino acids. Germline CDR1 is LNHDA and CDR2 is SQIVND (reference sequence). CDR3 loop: CASSWTVQETQYF.

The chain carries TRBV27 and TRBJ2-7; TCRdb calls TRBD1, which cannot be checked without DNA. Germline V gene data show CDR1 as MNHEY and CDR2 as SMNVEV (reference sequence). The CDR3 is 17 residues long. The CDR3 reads CASSFGVGTGISYEQYF.

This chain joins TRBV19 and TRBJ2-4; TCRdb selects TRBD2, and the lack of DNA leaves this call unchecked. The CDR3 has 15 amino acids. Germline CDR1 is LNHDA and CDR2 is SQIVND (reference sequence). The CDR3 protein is CASSTPGGLRNIQYF.

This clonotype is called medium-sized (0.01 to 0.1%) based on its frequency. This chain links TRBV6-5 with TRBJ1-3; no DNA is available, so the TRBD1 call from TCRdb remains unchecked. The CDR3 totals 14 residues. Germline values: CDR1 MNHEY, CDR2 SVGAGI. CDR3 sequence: CASRLTGAGNTIYF.

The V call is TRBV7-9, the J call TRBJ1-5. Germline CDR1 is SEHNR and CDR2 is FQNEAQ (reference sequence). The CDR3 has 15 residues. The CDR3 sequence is CASSLWMGTDQPQHF.

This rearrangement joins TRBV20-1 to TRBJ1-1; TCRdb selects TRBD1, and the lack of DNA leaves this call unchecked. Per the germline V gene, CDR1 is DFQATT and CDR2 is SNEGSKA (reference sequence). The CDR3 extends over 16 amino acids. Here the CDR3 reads CSARPTLGRVGTEAFF.

The CDR3 region is CASSPRGAKPEGYTF. This chain connects TRBV5-6 to TRBJ1-2; TCRdb's D call of TRBD1 is untestable without DNA. The germline V gene has CDR1 SGHDT and CDR2 YYEEEE. CDR3 length equals 15 residues.

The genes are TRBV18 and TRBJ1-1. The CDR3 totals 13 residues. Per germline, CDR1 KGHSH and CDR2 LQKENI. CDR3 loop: CASSLDRRREAFF.

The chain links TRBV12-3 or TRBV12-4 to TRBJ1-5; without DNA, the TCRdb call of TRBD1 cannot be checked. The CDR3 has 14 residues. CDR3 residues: CASSSSRDGQPQHF.

The CDR3 loop reads CASSLDSGRDEQFF. V gene TRBV7-2 combines with J gene TRBJ2-1; the D call from TCRdb, TRBD2, cannot be confirmed without DNA. The germline V gene encodes CDR1 SGHTA and CDR2 FQGNSA. This CDR3 has 14 amino acids.

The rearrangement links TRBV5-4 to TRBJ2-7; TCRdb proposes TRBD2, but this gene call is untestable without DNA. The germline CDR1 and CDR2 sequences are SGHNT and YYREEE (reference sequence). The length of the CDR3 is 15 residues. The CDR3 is CASSSTSGSSYEQYF.

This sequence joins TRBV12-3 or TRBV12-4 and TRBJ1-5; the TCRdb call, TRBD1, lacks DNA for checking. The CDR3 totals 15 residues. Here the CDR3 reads CASSRTGLDNQPQHF.

The CDR3 spells CASSRTGGRAYNEQFF. The chain couples TRBV11-1 to TRBJ2-1; TCRdb's D call of TRBD1 is untestable without DNA. From germline, CDR1 is SGHAT and CDR2 FQDESV (reference sequence). The CDR3 is 16 amino acids. Drawing the rest from reference TRBV11-1 and TRBJ2-1, the complete variable domain is EAEVAQSPRYKITEKSQAVAFWCDPISGHATLYWYRQILGQGPELLVQFQDESVVDDSQLPKDRFSAERLKGVDSTLKIQPAELGDSAMYLCASSRTGGRAYNEQFFGPGTRLTVL.

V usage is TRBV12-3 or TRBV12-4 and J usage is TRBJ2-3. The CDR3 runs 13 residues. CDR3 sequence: CASSLRMEDTQYF.

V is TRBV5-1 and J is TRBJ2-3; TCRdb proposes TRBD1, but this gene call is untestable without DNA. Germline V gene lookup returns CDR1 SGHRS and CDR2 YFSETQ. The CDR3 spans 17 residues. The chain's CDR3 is CASSLDGTPQNTDTQYF.